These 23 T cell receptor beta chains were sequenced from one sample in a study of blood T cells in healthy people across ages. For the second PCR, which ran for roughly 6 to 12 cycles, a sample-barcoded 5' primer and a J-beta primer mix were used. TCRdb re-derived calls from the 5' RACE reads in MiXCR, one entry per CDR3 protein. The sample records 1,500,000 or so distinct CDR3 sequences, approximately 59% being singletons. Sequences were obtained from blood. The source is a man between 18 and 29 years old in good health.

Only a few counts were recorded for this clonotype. The CDR3 here is CSAWTVTYEQYF. The CDR3 region has the DNA TGCAGCGCCTGGACGGTAACCTACGAGCAGTACTTC. V and J are TRBV29-1 and TRBJ2-7; D not certain. Trimming cost V 7 bases and J 2 bases, with 12 bases left between them. The CDR3 has 12 amino acids. Germline CDR1 is SQVTM and CDR2 is ANQGSEA.

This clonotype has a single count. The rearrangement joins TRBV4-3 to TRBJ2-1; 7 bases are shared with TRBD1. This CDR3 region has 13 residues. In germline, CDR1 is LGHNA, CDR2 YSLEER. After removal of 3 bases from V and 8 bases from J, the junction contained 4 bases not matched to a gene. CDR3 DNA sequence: TGCGCCAGCAGCCAGAATACAGGGGATGAGCAGTTCTTC. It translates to CASSQNTGDEQFF.

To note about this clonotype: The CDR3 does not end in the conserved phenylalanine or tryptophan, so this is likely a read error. The CDR3 reads CASSLTGGLAKNIQYI. CDR3 DNA: TGTGCCAGCAGCTTGACAGGCGGGCTAGCCAAAAACATTCAGTACATC. The chain recombines TRBV7-9 with TRBJ2-4; maybe TRBD1 (6 bases). The CDR3 runs to 16 residues. Between the trimmed V and J ends, which lost 3 bases and 0 bases, there was a span of 12 bases. Germline lookup yields CDR1 SEHNR and CDR2 FQNEAQ (reference sequence).

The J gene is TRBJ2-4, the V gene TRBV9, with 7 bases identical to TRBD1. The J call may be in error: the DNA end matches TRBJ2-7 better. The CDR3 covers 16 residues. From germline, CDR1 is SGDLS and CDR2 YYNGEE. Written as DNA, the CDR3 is TGTGCCAGCAGCGGACGGACAGGCGGATCAACCTACGAGCAGTACTTC. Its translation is CASSGRTGGSTYEQYF.

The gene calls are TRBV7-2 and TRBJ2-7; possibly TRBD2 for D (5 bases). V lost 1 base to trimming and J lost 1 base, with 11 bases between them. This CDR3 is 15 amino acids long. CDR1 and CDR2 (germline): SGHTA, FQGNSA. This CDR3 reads CASSLDRGGSYEQYF. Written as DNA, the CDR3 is TGTGCCAGCAGCTTAGATCGAGGAGGATCCTACGAGCAGTACTTC. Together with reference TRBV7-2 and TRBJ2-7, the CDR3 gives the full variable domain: GAGVSQSPSNKVTEKGKDVELRCDPISGHTALYWYRQSLGQGLEFLIYFQGNSAPDKSGLPSDRFSAERTGGSVSTLTIQRTQQEDSAVYLCASSLDRGGSYEQYFGPGTRLTVT.

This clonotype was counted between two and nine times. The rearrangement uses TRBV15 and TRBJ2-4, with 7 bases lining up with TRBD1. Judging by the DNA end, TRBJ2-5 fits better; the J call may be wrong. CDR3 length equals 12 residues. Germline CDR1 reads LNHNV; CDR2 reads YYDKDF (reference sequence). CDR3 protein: CATMTGHETQYF. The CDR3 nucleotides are TGTGCCACGATGACAGGGCATGAGACCCAGTACTTC.

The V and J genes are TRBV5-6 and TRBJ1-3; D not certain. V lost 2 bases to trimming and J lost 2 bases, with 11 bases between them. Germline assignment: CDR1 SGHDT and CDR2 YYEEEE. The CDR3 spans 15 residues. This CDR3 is CASSLTGRAGNTIYF. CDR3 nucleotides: TGTGCCAGCAGCTTAACCGGTAGGGCTGGAAACACCATATATTTT.

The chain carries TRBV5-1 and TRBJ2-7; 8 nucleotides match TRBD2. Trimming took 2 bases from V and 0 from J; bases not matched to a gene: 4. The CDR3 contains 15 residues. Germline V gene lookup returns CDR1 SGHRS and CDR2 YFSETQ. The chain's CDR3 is CASSFNGGASYEQYF. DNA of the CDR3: TGCGCCAGCAGCTTTAACGGGGGGGCCTCCTACGAGCAGTACTTC.

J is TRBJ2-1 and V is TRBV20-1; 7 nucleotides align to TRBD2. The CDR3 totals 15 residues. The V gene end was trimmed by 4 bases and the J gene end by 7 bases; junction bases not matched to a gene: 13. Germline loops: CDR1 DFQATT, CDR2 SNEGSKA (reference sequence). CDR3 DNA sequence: TGCAGTGCTAATGTCTTCCGCGGGAGTTATAATGAGCAGTTCTTC. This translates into CSANVFRGSYNEQFF.

In DNA form, the CDR3 reads TGTGCCAGCAGCCAATCGGGACAGGGGAACACTGAAGCTTTCTTT. Residues: CASSQSGQGNTEAFF. This chain links TRBV3-1 with TRBJ1-1, with 9 bases matching TRBD1. Germline loops: CDR1 LGHDT, CDR2 YNNKEL (reference sequence). The length of the CDR3 is 15 residues. V shed 2 bases and J 1 base; nucleotides not matched to a gene: 2.

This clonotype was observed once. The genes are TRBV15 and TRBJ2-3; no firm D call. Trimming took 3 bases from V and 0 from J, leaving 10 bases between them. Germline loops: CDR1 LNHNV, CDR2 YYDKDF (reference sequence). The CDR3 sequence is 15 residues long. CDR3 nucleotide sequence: TGTGCCACCAGCAGGCAGCAATCCAGCACAGATACGCAGTATTTT. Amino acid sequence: CATSRQQSSTDTQYF.

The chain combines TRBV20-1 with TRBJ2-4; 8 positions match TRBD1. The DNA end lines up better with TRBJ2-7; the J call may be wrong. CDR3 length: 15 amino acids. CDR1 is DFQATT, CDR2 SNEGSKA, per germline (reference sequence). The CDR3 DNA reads TGCAGTGTAAGGGACATGGACAGGGTCCCCTACGAGCAGTACTTC. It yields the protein CSVRDMDRVPYEQYF.

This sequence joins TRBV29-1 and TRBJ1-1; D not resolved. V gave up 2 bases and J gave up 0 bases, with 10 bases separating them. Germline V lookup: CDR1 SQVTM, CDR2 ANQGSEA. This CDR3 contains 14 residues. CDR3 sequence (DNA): TGCAGCGTTGAACGTCAGGCCGTGAACACTGAAGCTTTCTTT. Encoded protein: CSVERQAVNTEAFF.

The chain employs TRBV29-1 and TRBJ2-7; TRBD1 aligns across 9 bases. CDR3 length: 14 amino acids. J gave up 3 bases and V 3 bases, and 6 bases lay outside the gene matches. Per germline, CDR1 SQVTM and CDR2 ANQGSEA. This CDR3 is CSVDGSGQGYEQYF. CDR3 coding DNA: TGCAGCGTTGACGGTTCGGGACAGGGCTACGAGCAGTACTTC.

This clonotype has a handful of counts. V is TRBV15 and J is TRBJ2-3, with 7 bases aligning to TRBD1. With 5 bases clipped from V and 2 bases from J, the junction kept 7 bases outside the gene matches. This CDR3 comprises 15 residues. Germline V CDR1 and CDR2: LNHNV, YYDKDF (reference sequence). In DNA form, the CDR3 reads TGTGCCACCAGCCGTAGGGGGCCCTCCACAGATACGCAGTATTTT. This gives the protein CATSRRGPSTDTQYF.

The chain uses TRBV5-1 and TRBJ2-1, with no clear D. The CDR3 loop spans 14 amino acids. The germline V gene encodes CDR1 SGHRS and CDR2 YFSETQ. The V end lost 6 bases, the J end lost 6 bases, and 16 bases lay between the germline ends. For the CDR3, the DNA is TGCGCCAGCACCTTCGCCGGACCCGGCAATGAGCAGTTCTTC. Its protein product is CASTFAGPGNEQFF. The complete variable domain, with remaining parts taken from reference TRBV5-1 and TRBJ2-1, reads KAGVTQTPRYLIKTRGQQVTLSCSPISGHRSVSWYQQTPGQGLQFLFEYFSETQRNKGNFPGRFSGRQFSNSRSEMNVSTLELGDSALYLCASTFAGPGNEQFFGPGTRLTVL.

The CDR3: CSVHTPGGVQDYTF. The CDR3 nucleotides read TGCAGCGTCCACACACCGGGGGGGGTGCAGGACTACACCTTC. The rearrangement links TRBV29-1 to TRBJ1-2; D possibly corresponds to TRBD1 (5 bases). Deletions cut 6 bases from V and 10 bases from J, with 24 bases between. This CDR3 is 14 amino acids long. Germline V gene lookup returns CDR1 SQVTM and CDR2 ANQGSEA.

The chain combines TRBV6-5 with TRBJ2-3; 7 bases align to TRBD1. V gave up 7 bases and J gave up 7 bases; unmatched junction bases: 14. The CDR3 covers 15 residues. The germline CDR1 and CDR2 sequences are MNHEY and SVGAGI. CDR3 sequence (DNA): TGTGCCAGCACCCAAGCAGGGGGAAGCGCAAATACGCAGTATTTT. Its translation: CASTQAGGSANTQYF.

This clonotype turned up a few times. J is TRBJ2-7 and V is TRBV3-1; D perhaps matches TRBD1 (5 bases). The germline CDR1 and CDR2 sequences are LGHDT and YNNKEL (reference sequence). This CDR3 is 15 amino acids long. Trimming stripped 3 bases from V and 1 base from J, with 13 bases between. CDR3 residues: CASSQRTYYSYEQYF. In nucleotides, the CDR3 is TGTGCCAGCAGCCAGCGGACATATTATTCCTACGAGCAGTACTTC.

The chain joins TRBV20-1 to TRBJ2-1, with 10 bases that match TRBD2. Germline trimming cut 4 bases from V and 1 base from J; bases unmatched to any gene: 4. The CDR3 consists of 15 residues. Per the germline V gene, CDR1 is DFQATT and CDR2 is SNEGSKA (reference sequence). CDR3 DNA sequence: TGCAGTGCTATTCTAGCGGGGGCTTCCTACAATGAGCAGTTCTTC. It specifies CSAILAGASYNEQFF.

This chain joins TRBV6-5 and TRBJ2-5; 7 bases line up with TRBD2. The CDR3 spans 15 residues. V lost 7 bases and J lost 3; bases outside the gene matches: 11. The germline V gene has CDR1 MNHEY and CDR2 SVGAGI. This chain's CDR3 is CASTSPGGAKETQYF. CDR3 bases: TGTGCCAGCACCTCCCCGGGGGGTGCAAAAGAGACCCAGTACTTC.

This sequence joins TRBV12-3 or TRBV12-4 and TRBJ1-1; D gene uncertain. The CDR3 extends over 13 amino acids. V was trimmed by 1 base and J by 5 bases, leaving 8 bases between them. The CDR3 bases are TGTGCCAGCAGTTTAGGGCCGAGTACTGAAGCTTTCTTT. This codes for CASSLGPSTEAFF.

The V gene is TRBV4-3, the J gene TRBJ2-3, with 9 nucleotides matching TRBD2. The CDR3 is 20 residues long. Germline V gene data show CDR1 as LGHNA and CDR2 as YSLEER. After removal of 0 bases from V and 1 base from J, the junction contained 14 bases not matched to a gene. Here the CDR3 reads CASSQDSASGDAGGTDTQYF. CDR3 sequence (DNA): TGCGCCAGCAGCCAAGATTCGGCTAGCGGGGATGCTGGTGGCACAGATACGCAGTATTTT.